The clone carrying this T cell receptor beta chain appeared a few times. Its antigen is currently unknown. This record belongs to a study of T cells after posttransplantation cyclophosphamide. A marrow graft followed busulfan-fludarabine conditioning, with cyclophosphamide on days +3 and +4. Regarding the study as a whole: Donor-recipient repertoire similarity was low at 1-2 months, rising over year one.

The assay was immunoSEQ multiplex PCR, and TCRdb's table has in-frame clones only and misses some. The sample shows about 9,100 clones, none of them appearing just once. The TCR was taken from a male patient aged 45-59 years who received an allogeneic stem cell transplant from a related donor and was CMV-positive. Some T cells may have come from the graft donor. The sample here was PBMCs, taken roughly 350 days after allogeneic stem cell transplant with posttransplant cyclophosphamide.

The chain's CDR3 is CASSLATGAYEQYF. CDR3 coding DNA: TGTGCCAGCAGTTTAGCCACAGGGGCCTACGAGCAGTACTTC. The chain joins TRBV27 to TRBJ2-7; the match to TRBD1 covers 7 bases. The CDR3 is made up of 14 amino acids. CDR1 and CDR2 from the germline V gene are MNHEY and SMNVEV (reference sequence). V shed 2 bases and J 2 bases; nucleotides not matched to a gene: 3.